The 10 T cell receptor beta chains reported below all come from one sample, sequenced in a study of PD-1 blockade in classical Hodgkin lymphoma. Every patient had relapsed following autologous stem cell transplantation, and cohorts differed in brentuximab vedotin exposure. This table comes from immunoSEQ multiplex PCR, and its TCRdb copy is limited to in-frame clones, with some not included. This sample yields about 39,000 clones, of which 88% are seen a single time; roughly 9.1% belongs to the top ten. The input for sequencing was peripheral blood mononuclear cells (PBMCs), taken at baseline. These receptors were collected from a human donor with classical Hodgkin lymphoma.

The rearrangement uses TRBV7-8 and TRBJ2-4; no firm D call. Germline V CDR1 and CDR2: SGHVS, FQNEAQ. The V and J ends lost 0 bases and 2 bases respectively, with 5 bases between them. This CDR3 region has 14 residues. CDR3 bases: TGTGCCAGCAGCTTAGCTAGCCCCAAAAACATTCAGTACTTC. Amino acids: CASSLASPKNIQYF.

The rearrangement uses TRBV2 and TRBJ2-5; TRBD2 matches at 13 bases. Germline CDR1 is SNHLY and CDR2 is FYNNEI. The V gene end was trimmed by 6 bases and the J gene end by 5 bases; junction bases not matched to a gene: 6. This CDR3 is built from 15 residues. CDR3 sequence reads: CASRGTSGERETQYF. CDR3 nucleotides: TGTGCCAGCAGGGGGACTAGCGGGGAGAGGGAGACCCAGTACTTC.

The CDR3: CASSLSGATGEYEQYF. The CDR3 coding sequence is TGTGCCAGCAGTTTAAGTGGGGCGACAGGGGAGTACGAGCAGTACTTC. The V gene is TRBV27, the J gene TRBJ2-7; 8 positions match TRBD1. Trimming at V came to 2 bases and at J to 4 bases, leaving 10 bases not matched to a gene. The length of the CDR3 is 16 residues. Germline V gene lookup returns CDR1 MNHEY and CDR2 SMNVEV (reference sequence).

This clone was recorded once. V is TRBV18 and J is TRBJ1-4; D not certain. CDR3 length: 12 amino acids. Trimming took off 3 bases at V and 7 bases at J, with 6 bases between the two ends. Germline CDR1 is KGHSH and CDR2 is LQKENI. The CDR3 coding sequence is TGTGCCAGCTCACCGGAAATTGAAAAACTGTTTTTT. As protein: CASSPEIEKLFF.

J is TRBJ1-4 and V is TRBV5-1, with unresolved D. The length of the CDR3 is 17 residues. Trimming took off 1 base at V and 1 base at J, with 14 bases between the two ends. CDR1 and CDR2 (germline): SGHRS, YFSETQ. The CDR3 spells CASSLPGYGETNEKLFF. The CDR3 nucleotides read TGCGCCAGCAGCTTGCCCGGGTACGGAGAAACTAATGAAAAACTGTTTTTT.

The chain uses TRBV14 and TRBJ1-5; D gene unclear. The germline V gene encodes CDR1 SGHDN and CDR2 FVKESK. CDR3 length: 13 amino acids. Deletions cut 0 bases from V and 7 bases from J, with 7 bases between. CDR3 coding DNA: TGTGCCAGCAGCCAAGATACAAAACAGCCCCAGCATTTT. This codes for CASSQDTKQPQHF. Together with reference TRBV14 and TRBJ1-5, the CDR3 gives the full variable domain: EAGVTQFPSHSVIEKGQTVTLRCDPISGHDNLYWYRRVMGKEIKFLLHFVKESKQDESGMPNNRFLAERTGGTYSTLKVQPAELEDSGVYFCASSQDTKQPQHFGDGTRLSIL.

The chain has TRBV4-3 and TRBJ1-4, with D possibly TRBD1 on 6 matching bases. V was shortened by 4 bases and J by 8 bases, with 11 bases between the two germline ends. Per the germline V gene, CDR1 is LGHNA and CDR2 is YSLEER. The CDR3 runs to 13 residues. The CDR3 spells CASSPQGNEKLFF. In DNA form, the CDR3 reads TGCGCCAGCAGCCCACAGGGTAACGAAAAACTGTTTTTT.

V gene TRBV19 combines with J gene TRBJ2-7; D may be TRBD1 (6 bases). CDR1 LNHDA and CDR2 SQIVND come from the germline V gene (reference sequence). This CDR3 contains 13 residues. The V gene lost 5 bases and the J gene lost 2 bases, with 10 bases spanning the gap. The chain's CDR3 is CASSLGQPYEQYF. CDR3 DNA sequence: TGTGCCAGTAGTCTAGGACAGCCCTACGAGCAGTACTTC.

This sequence joins TRBV2 and TRBJ2-1, with 10 positions matching TRBD2. There are 16 residues in the CDR3. Germline V lookup: CDR1 SNHLY, CDR2 FYNNEI. Trimming at V came to 4 bases and at J to 2 bases, leaving 5 bases not matched to a gene. The CDR3 DNA reads TGTGCCAGCAGTGGGTTAGCGGGAGGAACCTACAATGAGCAGTTCTTC. This encodes CASSGLAGGTYNEQFF.

The V call is TRBV20-1, the J call TRBJ1-1, with a tentative D call TRBD1 (5 bases). Germline V gene data show CDR1 as DFQATT and CDR2 as SNEGSKA (reference sequence). This CDR3 is 11 amino acids long. Here the CDR3 reads CRGGENTEAFF. DNA for the CDR3: TGCAGGGGGGGGGAAAATACTGAAGCTTTCTTT.